What follows are 10 T cell receptor beta chains derived from one specimen sequenced in a study of T-cell memory formation after mild COVID-19. TCRdb independently ran MiXCR on the 5' RACE reads; one entry per CDR3 protein. Of 560,000 or so distinct CDR3 sequences listed, roughly a sixth are singletons. The sample was PBMCs or a T cell subset sorted from them (not recorded which). These receptor sequences come from an adult woman who had mild COVID-19 (a few samples of this study predate the infection). Cell type and time point are not known.

This clonotype was detected a few times. The gene calls are TRBV6-4 and TRBJ2-1, with D possibly called TRBD1 or TRBD2 (5 bases each). The CDR3 loop spans 15 amino acids. Germline V gives CDR1 MRHNA, CDR2 SNTAGT. Trimming removed 6 bases from V and 5 bases from J, with 17 bases in between. The CDR3 DNA follows: TGTGCCAGCAGAACCTTGGGGGAGCCGAACAATGAGCAGTTCTTC. Translation: CASRTLGEPNNEQFF.

The sample holds a few counts of this clonotype. The chain joins TRBV12-3 or TRBV12-4 to TRBJ1-2; no definite D call. V lost 1 base and J 7 bases, leaving 10 bases between the germline ends. This CDR3 is 13 amino acids long. CDR3 in amino acids: CASSLELTTGYTF. Written as DNA, the CDR3 is TGTGCCAGCAGTTTAGAACTAACTACTGGCTACACCTTC.

This clonotype appeared a few times. V usage is TRBV15 and J usage is TRBJ2-2; D may be TRBD1 (5 bases). V was cut by 11 bases and J by 3 bases, with 19 bases left in between. Germline-derived CDR1 and CDR2 are LNHNV and YYDKDF (reference sequence). This CDR3 has 15 residues. The CDR3 here is CASRAADIYTGELFF. In DNA form, the CDR3 reads TGTGCCTCTAGAGCTGCGGACATATACACCGGGGAGCTGTTTTTT.

The chain employs TRBV12-3 or TRBV12-4 and TRBJ2-7, with no clear D. V was clipped by 6 bases and J by 3 bases, with 9 bases between them. This CDR3 has 12 amino acids. The CDR3 sequence is CASRGIGYEQYF. CDR3 nucleotides: TGTGCCAGCAGAGGCATTGGCTACGAGCAGTACTTC.

The chain couples TRBV5-1 to TRBJ2-1; 8 bases fit TRBD1. Germline CDR1 SGHRS, CDR2 YFSETQ. The J segment lost 9 bases and the V segment lost 6 bases, leaving 2 bases of the junction unmatched. This CDR3 comprises 11 residues. The CDR3 region is CASKQGAEQFF. The DNA of the CDR3 is TGCGCCAGCAAGCAGGGGGCTGAGCAGTTCTTC.

This clonotype has more than one count but fewer than ten. V gene TRBV27 combines with J gene TRBJ2-1, with 8 bases lining up with TRBD2. The CDR3 contains 16 residues. CDR1 and CDR2 (germline): MNHEY, SMNVEV (reference sequence). The junction had 10 bases not matched to a gene; V was cut back by 2 bases and J by 7 bases. CDR3 amino acids: CASSLLAGGLYNEQFF. For the CDR3, the DNA is TGTGCCAGCAGTTTACTGGCGGGAGGCTTGTATAATGAGCAGTTCTTC.

There are a few counts of this clonotype. The CDR3: CASSPGLAGHEQYF. The CDR3 bases are TGTGCCAGCAGCCCCGGACTAGCGGGCCACGAGCAGTACTTC. The chain joins TRBV9 to TRBJ2-7; 11 bases align to TRBD2. V lost 4 bases, J lost 5 bases, and 5 bases stayed unmatched. The germline V gene encodes CDR1 SGDLS and CDR2 YYNGEE. This CDR3 comprises 14 residues.

This clonotype was found a few times. The gene calls are TRBV6-2 or TRBV6-3 and TRBJ2-1, with unresolved D. V lost 6 bases and J 5 bases, leaving 11 bases between the germline ends. Germline-derived CDR1 and CDR2 are MNHEY and SVGEGT. This CDR3 contains 13 residues. CDR3 nucleotide sequence: TGTGCCAGCAGCATATTGGTTAACAATGAGCAGTTCTTC. This gives the protein CASSILVNNEQFF.

The V call is TRBV18, the J call TRBJ2-7; D possibly matches TRBD1 or TRBD2 (6 bases each). The CDR3 is made up of 16 amino acids. Germline V gene sequence: CDR1 KGHSH, CDR2 LQKENI. V dropped 3 bases and J dropped 1 base, with 16 bases sitting between them. CDR3 in amino acids: CASSPSPGAHSYEQYF. DNA of the CDR3: TGTGCCAGCTCACCTTCACCGGGGGCACATTCCTACGAGCAGTACTTC.

The table lists this clonotype with a few counts. This sequence joins TRBV20-1 and TRBJ2-1; 14 positions match TRBD2. Germline V lookup: CDR1 DFQATT, CDR2 SNEGSKA (reference sequence). The CDR3 has 14 residues. Trimming at V came to 6 bases and at J to 10 bases, leaving 8 bases not matched to a gene. The CDR3 spells CSAYPGLAGDEQFF. The CDR3 DNA reads as TGCAGTGCCTATCCGGGACTAGCGGGAGACGAGCAGTTCTTC.